These 3 T cell receptor beta chains originate from one sample sequenced in a study of blood T cell repertoires in COVID-19. The table came from immunoSEQ multiplex PCR; TCRdb's copy has only in-frame clones and leaves some out. The data contain 84,000 or so clones, over 75% of them singletons. The material sequenced was peripheral blood. These receptors all come from a human donor in a cohort sampled during active COVID-19.

This chain uses TRBV2 with TRBJ2-5; TRBD1 might be the D (6 bases). The CDR3 runs to 14 residues. CDR1 and CDR2 from the germline V gene are SNHLY and FYNNEI. V was shortened by 7 bases and J by 0 bases, with 12 bases between the two germline ends. The CDR3, as DNA: TGTGCCAGCAAACTCGGGACAAACCAAGAGACCCAGTACTTC. The encoded protein is CASKLGTNQETQYF.

The chain combines TRBV5-4 with TRBJ2-2, with D perhaps matching TRBD2 (5 bases). The CDR3 loop spans 15 amino acids. Germline V CDR1 and CDR2: SGHNT, YYREEE (reference sequence). Trimming removed 2 bases at V and 6 bases at J, with 14 bases between. The CDR3, as DNA: TGTGCCAGCAGCTTAGCCACCAGCGGAGCCGGGGAGCTGTTTTTT. Its translation is CASSLATSGAGELFF.

A few counts support this clone. As DNA, the CDR3 is TGTGCCAGCAGAGCCTCTAGCGGGTCTGGTTGGGAGCAGTACTTC. It translates to CASRASSGSGWEQYF. The chain combines TRBV2 with TRBJ2-7; 8 bases match TRBD2. The V and J ends lost 6 bases and 7 bases, in that order; junction bases with no gene match: 14. There are 15 residues in the CDR3. Germline lookup yields CDR1 SNHLY and CDR2 FYNNEI.